A selection of T cell receptor beta chains follows, all from one sample in a study of blood T cell repertoires in COVID-19. Libraries were prepared by immunoSEQ multiplex PCR; TCRdb keeps only in-frame clonotypes and omits some of them. Seen here are roughly 280,000 clones, around 90% observed once, and the top ten hold roughly 2%. The sample was peripheral blood. The receptors were gathered from a woman between 45 and 60 years old who had recovered from COVID-19. The CDR3 runs from the conserved cysteine through the conserved F or W. A D gene is named only where the DNA matches it firmly. The listing skips clone size in some rows; elsewhere it reads once, few, many or a size class.

d_gene: -
j_gene: TRBJ2-5
v_gene: TRBV9
abundance: -
CDR3aa: CASSVDALQETQYF
CDR3nt: TGTGCCAGCAGCGTAGATGCGCTTCAAGAGACCCAGTACTTC

d_gene: TRBD1
j_gene: TRBJ1-1
v_gene: TRBV5-1
abundance: -
CDR3aa: CASSVGQGSHTEAFF
CDR3nt: TGCGCCAGCAGCGTGGGACAGGGGTCGCACACTGAAGCTTTCTTT

d_gene: TRBD1
j_gene: TRBJ1-4
v_gene: TRBV30
abundance: -
CDR3aa: CAWSITGGLGEKLFF
CDR3nt: TGTGCCTGGAGTATAACAGGGGGCTTGGGTGAAAAACTGTTTTTT

d_gene: TRBD1
j_gene: TRBJ2-7
v_gene: TRBV7-9
abundance: -
CDR3aa: CASSLADRGYEQYF
CDR3nt: TGTGCCAGCAGCTTAGCGGACAGGGGATACGAGCAGTACTTC

d_gene: -
j_gene: TRBJ2-7
v_gene: TRBV6-5
abundance: -
CDR3aa: CASRRTDFSSYEQYF
CDR3nt: TGTGCCAGCCGGCGGACAGACTTTAGCTCCTACGAGCAGTACTTC

d_gene: -
j_gene: TRBJ1-1
v_gene: TRBV6-2/TRBV6-3
abundance: -
CDR3aa: CASSHRDYTEAFF
CDR3nt: TGTGCCAGCAGTCACCGGGACTACACTGAAGCTTTCTTT

d_gene: TRBD2
j_gene: TRBJ2-3
v_gene: TRBV19
abundance: -
CDR3aa: CATSSAGRSTDTQYF
CDR3nt: TGTGCCACCTCGTCAGCGGGGAGGAGCACAGATACGCAGTATTTT

d_gene: TRBD1
j_gene: TRBJ1-1
v_gene: TRBV7-2
abundance: -
CDR3aa: CASSLFAGQGATEAFF
CDR3nt: TGTGCCAGCAGCTTATTCGCCGGACAGGGTGCCACTGAAGCTTTCTTT

d_gene: -
j_gene: TRBJ2-1
v_gene: TRBV11-2
abundance: -
CDR3aa: CASSSQGTSYNEQFF
CDR3nt: TGTGCCAGCAGCTCCCAGGGGACCTCCTACAATGAGCAGTTCTTC

d_gene: -
j_gene: TRBJ1-1
v_gene: TRBV18
abundance: -
CDR3aa: CASSPDTEAFF
CDR3nt: TGTGCCAGCTCACCCGACACTGAAGCTTTCTTT

d_gene: TRBD2
j_gene: TRBJ2-1
v_gene: TRBV19
abundance: -
CDR3aa: CASSWSGDYNEQFF
CDR3nt: TGTGCCAGTAGTTGGAGCGGGGATTACAATGAGCAGTTCTTC

d_gene: -
j_gene: TRBJ1-3
v_gene: TRBV7-8
abundance: -
CDR3aa: CASSFAGLSSGNTIYF
CDR3nt: TGTGCCAGCAGCTTCGCCGGACTCAGCTCTGGAAACACCATATATTTT

d_gene: -
j_gene: TRBJ1-1
v_gene: TRBV19
abundance: few
CDR3aa: CASSIGIGTTNEAFF
CDR3nt: TGTGCCAGTAGTATAGGGATAGGAACAACTAATGAAGCTTTCTTT

d_gene: TRBD1
j_gene: TRBJ2-7
v_gene: TRBV5-1
abundance: -
CDR3aa: CASMPSGTGAFEQYF
CDR3nt: TGCGCCAGCATGCCTTCCGGGACAGGAGCTTTCGAGCAGTACTTC

d_gene: -
j_gene: TRBJ1-2
v_gene: TRBV9
abundance: -
CDR3aa: CASSGQGPIDANYGYTF
CDR3nt: TGTGCCAGCAGCGGTCAGGGTCCTATCGACGCTAACTATGGCTACACCTTC

d_gene: TRBD1
j_gene: TRBJ1-4
v_gene: TRBV30
abundance: -
CDR3aa: CAWGGNRGEKLFF
CDR3nt: TGTGCCTGGGGTGGGAACAGGGGTGAAAAACTGTTTTTT

d_gene: TRBD2
j_gene: TRBJ2-7
v_gene: TRBV3-1/TRBV3-2
abundance: -
CDR3aa: CASSHQSGGYEQYF
CDR3nt: TGTGCCAGCAGCCACCAGAGCGGGGGCTACGAGCAGTACTTC

d_gene: TRBD1
j_gene: TRBJ1-5
v_gene: TRBV19
abundance: few
CDR3aa: CASSMTGQNQPQHF
CDR3nt: TGTGCCAGTAGTATGACAGGGCAAAATCAGCCCCAGCATTTT

d_gene: TRBD1
j_gene: TRBJ1-2
v_gene: TRBV4-3
abundance: -
CDR3aa: CASSQGPHGTGNYGYTF
CDR3nt: TGCGCCAGCAGCCAAGGCCCTCACGGGACAGGGAATTATGGCTACACCTTC

d_gene: -
j_gene: TRBJ2-1
v_gene: TRBV27
abundance: -
CDR3aa: CASSLDPGYNEQFF
CDR3nt: TGTGCCAGCAGTTTAGATCCCGGCTACAATGAGCAGTTCTTC

d_gene: TRBD2
j_gene: TRBJ2-2
v_gene: TRBV6-4
abundance: few
CDR3aa: CASSDGGAGELFF
CDR3nt: TGTGCCAGCAGTGACGGGGGGGCCGGGGAGCTGTTTTTT

d_gene: -
j_gene: TRBJ1-5
v_gene: TRBV7-3
abundance: few
CDR3aa: CASSPTSLGRPQHF
CDR3nt: TGTGCCAGCAGTCCGACGTCCCTCGGGAGGCCCCAGCATTTT

d_gene: TRBD2
j_gene: TRBJ2-1
v_gene: TRBV28
abundance: -
CDR3aa: CASSFSGGSGWNEQFF
CDR3nt: TGTGCCAGCAGTTTCAGCGGGGGGAGCGGGTGGAATGAGCAGTTCTTC

d_gene: -
j_gene: TRBJ2-5
v_gene: TRBV5-5
abundance: -
CDR3aa: CASSLGQIQETQYF
CDR3nt: TGTGCCAGCAGCTTGGGACAGATCCAAGAGACCCAGTACTTC

d_gene: -
j_gene: TRBJ2-6
v_gene: TRBV5-4
abundance: -
CDR3aa: CASSWRGSGANVLTF
CDR3nt: TGTGCCAGCAGCTGGCGGGGCTCTGGGGCCAACGTCCTGACTTTC

d_gene: TRBD1
j_gene: TRBJ2-3
v_gene: TRBV27
abundance: -
CDR3aa: CASTPRSPDRATDTQYF
CDR3nt: TGTGCCAGCACCCCACGGTCCCCCGACAGGGCGACAGATACGCAGTATTTT

d_gene: -
j_gene: TRBJ2-7
v_gene: TRBV28
abundance: -
CDR3aa: CASSFLGLISSYEQYF
CDR3nt: TGTGCCAGCAGTTTCCTGGGACTCATTAGCTCCTACGAGCAGTACTTC

d_gene: TRBD1
j_gene: TRBJ2-7
v_gene: TRBV11-2
abundance: -
CDR3aa: CASSTPGGTGNYEQYF
CDR3nt: TGTGCCAGCTCCACCCCAGGGGGGACAGGGAACTACGAGCAGTACTTC

d_gene: TRBD1
j_gene: TRBJ2-5
v_gene: TRBV11-2
abundance: -
CDR3aa: CASSSTGSQETQYF
CDR3nt: TGTGCCAGCAGCTCGACAGGGTCCCAAGAGACCCAGTACTTC

d_gene: TRBD2
j_gene: TRBJ2-7
v_gene: TRBV6-5
abundance: -
CDR3aa: CASSTAMGRGYEQYF
CDR3nt: TGTGCCAGCAGTACCGCGATGGGGAGGGGCTACGAGCAGTACTTC

d_gene: -
j_gene: TRBJ2-1
v_gene: TRBV7-8
abundance: once
CDR3aa: CASSPSGFSYNEQFF
CDR3nt: TGTGCCAGCAGCCCTTCCGGGTTCTCCTACAATGAGCAGTTCTTC

d_gene: -
j_gene: TRBJ1-1
v_gene: TRBV6-5
abundance: -
CDR3aa: CASSLTRGGTEAFF
CDR3nt: TGTGCCAGCAGTCTAACAAGGGGTGGCACTGAAGCTTTCTTT

d_gene: -
j_gene: TRBJ1-1
v_gene: TRBV3-1/TRBV3-2
abundance: once
CDR3aa: CASSPLGWGLEGTEAFF
CDR3nt: TGTGCCAGCAGCCCCTTGGGGTGGGGGCTCGAGGGCACTGAAGCTTTCTTT

d_gene: TRBD2
j_gene: TRBJ2-1
v_gene: TRBV12-3/TRBV12-4
abundance: -
CDR3aa: CASSLGGRGREFF
CDR3nt: TGTGCCAGCAGTTTAGGGGGGAGGGGTCGCGAGTTCTTC

d_gene: -
j_gene: TRBJ2-7
v_gene: TRBV5-1
abundance: -
CDR3aa: CASSRDIYYEQYF
CDR3nt: TGCGCCAGCAGCCGGGACATATACTACGAGCAGTACTTC

d_gene: -
j_gene: TRBJ2-5
v_gene: TRBV19
abundance: -
CDR3aa: CASRTQMDRGTQYF
CDR3nt: TGTGCCAGTAGAACCCAAATGGACCGGGGAACCCAGTACTTC

d_gene: -
j_gene: TRBJ1-2
v_gene: TRBV7-2
abundance: -
CDR3aa: CASRSTGSRSYGYTF
CDR3nt: TGTGCCAGCAGATCTACAGGGAGTCGGAGCTATGGCTACACCTTC